This TCR beta chain was retrieved from a study of T cell repertoires in cytomegalovirus infection. In the study overall: Public TCR beta signatures were indicative of both CMV infection and a matching HLA type. Whole-study findings and limits: The response measured ex vivo was dominated by TCR beta clonotypes (HLA-C-restricted and CMV-specific). The cumulative frequency of public TCR beta families identified carriers of CMV plus the relevant HLA.

Germline V gene sequence: CDR1 MGHRA, CDR2 YSYEKL. The CDR3 covers 14 residues. V dropped 4 bases and J dropped 2 bases, with 12 bases sitting between them. In TCRdb, the reads were re-called with MiXCR into one record per CDR3 protein. The sample records about 360,000 distinct CDR3 sequences, 18% being singletons. There are many counts of this clonotype. Antigen specificity is unknown. This clonotype was obtained from a human donor in good health (CMV status not recorded). Some clones in this sample may be carry-over from other donors' samples. The chain carries TRBV4-1 and TRBJ2-7; possibly TRBD2 for D (6 bases). The specimen sequenced was PBMCs. DNA for the CDR3: TGCGCCAGCAGCCCCGAAGCGGGCCCCTACGAGCAGTACTTC. This sequence encodes CASSPEAGPYEQYF.